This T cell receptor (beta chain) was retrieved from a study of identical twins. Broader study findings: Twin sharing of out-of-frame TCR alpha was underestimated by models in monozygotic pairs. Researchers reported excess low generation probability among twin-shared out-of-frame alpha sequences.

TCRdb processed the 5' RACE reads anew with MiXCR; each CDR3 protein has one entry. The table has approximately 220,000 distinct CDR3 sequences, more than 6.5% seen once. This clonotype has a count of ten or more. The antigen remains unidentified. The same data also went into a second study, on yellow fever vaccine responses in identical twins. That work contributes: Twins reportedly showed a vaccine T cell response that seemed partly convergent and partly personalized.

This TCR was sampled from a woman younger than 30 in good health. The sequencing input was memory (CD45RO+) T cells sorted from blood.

The chain's CDR3 is CASSLVLSGSIAQYF. CDR3 DNA: TGTGCCAGCAGCTTAGTTCTCTCGGGGTCGATTGCGCAGTATTTT. The genes are TRBV7-8 and TRBJ2-3, with a tentative D call TRBD2 (5 bases). CDR1 SGHVS and CDR2 FQNEAQ come from the germline V gene. With 1 base removed from V and 10 bases from J, the gap between germline ends came to 18 bases. The CDR3 has 15 residues.